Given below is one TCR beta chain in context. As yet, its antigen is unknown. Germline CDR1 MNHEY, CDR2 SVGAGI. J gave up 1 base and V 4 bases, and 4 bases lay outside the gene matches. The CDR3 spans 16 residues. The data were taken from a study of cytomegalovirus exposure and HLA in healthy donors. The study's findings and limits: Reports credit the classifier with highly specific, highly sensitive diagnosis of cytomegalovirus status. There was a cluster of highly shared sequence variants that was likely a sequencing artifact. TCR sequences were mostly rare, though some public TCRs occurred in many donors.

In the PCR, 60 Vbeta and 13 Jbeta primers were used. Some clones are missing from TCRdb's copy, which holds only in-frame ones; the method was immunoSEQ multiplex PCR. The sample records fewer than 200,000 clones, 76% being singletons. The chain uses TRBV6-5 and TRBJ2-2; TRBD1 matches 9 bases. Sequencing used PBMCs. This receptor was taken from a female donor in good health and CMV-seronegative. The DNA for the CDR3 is TGTGCCAGCAGTTCACCGGGACAGGGGAACACCGGGGAGCTGTTTTTT. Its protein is CASSSPGQGNTGELFF.